This T cell receptor (beta chain) was recorded in a study of metastatic and nonmetastatic thyroid tumors. The overall study: Samples came from malignant and benign thyroid patients, and repertoires were compared across blood and tumor or nodule tissue.

Thyroid surgery took place with no prior treatment in any patient. With regard to this clone: Its antigen is unidentified. An end of the junction does not agree with germline; a read error may underlie this.

The germline CDR1 and CDR2 sequences are MNHEY and SVGAGI. The CDR3 length is 17 residues. Study processing details: Differences in CDR3 between clinicopathological groups were drawn on to build a classifier intended to discriminate distant-metastatic papillary thyroid cancer patients. TCRdb called clones again from the PCR reads with MiXCR. The V and J calls reflect TCRdb's pipeline rather than the authors' work. The table has fewer than 15,000 clones, roughly 21% seen once. Study outcomes and limitations: According to reports, the diversity of TCR beta was significantly higher in malignant thyroid tumors than in benign nodules, and this held in both blood and tumor samples.

V usage is TRBV6-5 and J usage is TRBJ2-1; D is unresolved. The receptor comes from a female donor with papillary thyroid cancer or a benign thyroid nodule (not recorded which). Some clones in this sample may be carry-over from other donors' samples. The sample consisted of adjacent normal tissue. CDR3 in amino acids: CASSYSRHSMFYNEQLF. The CDR3 coding sequence is TGTGCCAGCAGTTACTCGAGGCACTCGATGTTCTACAATGAGCAGCTCTTC.